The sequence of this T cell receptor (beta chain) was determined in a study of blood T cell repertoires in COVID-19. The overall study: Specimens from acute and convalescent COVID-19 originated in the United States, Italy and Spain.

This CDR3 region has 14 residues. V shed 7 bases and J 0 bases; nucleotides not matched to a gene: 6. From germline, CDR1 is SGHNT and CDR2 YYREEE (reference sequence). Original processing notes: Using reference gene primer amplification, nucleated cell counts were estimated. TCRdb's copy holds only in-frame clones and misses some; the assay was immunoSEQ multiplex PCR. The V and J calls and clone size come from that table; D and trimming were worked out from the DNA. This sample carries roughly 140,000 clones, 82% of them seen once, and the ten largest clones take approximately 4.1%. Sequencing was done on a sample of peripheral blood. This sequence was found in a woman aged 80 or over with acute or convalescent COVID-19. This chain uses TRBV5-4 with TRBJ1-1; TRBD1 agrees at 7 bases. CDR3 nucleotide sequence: TGTGCCAGCGTCCGACAGGGAGTGAACACTGAAGCTTTCTTT. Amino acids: CASVRQGVNTEAFF.